These 23 T cell receptor beta chains were all obtained from the same sample, sequenced in a study of blood T cell repertoires in COVID-19. The data were produced by immunoSEQ multiplex PCR, yet TCRdb's version contains in-frame clones alone and is incomplete. This sample has more than 130,000 clones, with about 90% found just once. The sequenced sample was peripheral blood. The receptors stem from a man aged 45-65 years with active or convalescent COVID-19.

The J gene is TRBJ2-3, the V gene TRBV7-9; TRBD2 matches 9 bases. From germline, CDR1 is SEHNR and CDR2 FQNEAQ (reference sequence). CDR3 length: 13 residues. The V and J ends lost 6 bases and 3 bases, in that order; junction bases with no gene match: 1. CDR3 in DNA: TGTGCCAGCAGTAGCGGGAGAACAGATACGCAGTATTTT. Protein: CASSSGRTDTQYF.

The gene calls are TRBV2 and TRBJ2-2; D remains ambiguous. The V and J ends lost 5 bases and 0 bases respectively, with 7 bases between them. CDR1 is SNHLY and CDR2 is FYNNEI in the germline V gene. This CDR3 is 14 amino acids long. The CDR3 DNA follows: TGTGCCAGCAGTTATACATCGAACACCGGGGAGCTGTTTTTT. It translates to CASSYTSNTGELFF.

On this clone itself: One end of the junction does not line up with germline, which may come from a read error. The V and J genes are TRBV7-7 and TRBJ2-7, with TRBD2 matching 7 bases. Germline-derived CDR1 and CDR2 are SSHAT and FNYEAQ (reference sequence). The CDR3 runs 15 residues. CDR3 sequence (DNA): TGTGCTAGCAGCCCAATGGGCGGGGGAGCCTACGAGCAGTACTTC. Translation: CASSPMGGGAYEQYF.

This clone appeared a single time. Here the CDR3 reads CASSPTGIRTEAFF. The CDR3 DNA reads as TGTGCCAGCAGTCCAACGGGGATTCGCACTGAAGCTTTCTTT. V and J are TRBV6-5 and TRBJ1-1; D is ambiguous. From germline, CDR1 is MNHEY and CDR2 SVGAGI. This CDR3 region has 14 residues. The germline V and J ends were trimmed by 5 bases and 4 bases, with 14 bases remaining between them.

This clone occurred many times. The V gene is TRBV27, the J gene TRBJ1-5; 12 positions match TRBD1. The V segment lost 0 bases and the J segment 5 bases; nucleotides outside the gene matches: 2. CDR1 and CDR2 from the germline V gene are MNHEY and SMNVEV (reference sequence). The CDR3 runs to 16 residues. The CDR3 spells CASSLSGTGGHQPQHF. In DNA, the CDR3 is TGTGCCAGCAGTTTATCGGGGACAGGGGGCCATCAGCCCCAGCATTTT.

This chain joins TRBV24-1 and TRBJ1-1; TRBD1 is a possible D gene (5 bases). Trimming stripped 4 bases from V and 2 bases from J, with 22 bases between. The CDR3 sequence is 18 residues long. Germline V lookup: CDR1 KGHDR, CDR2 SFDVKD. The chain's CDR3 is CATSEYRQFTGDNTEAFF. In DNA, the CDR3 is TGTGCCACCAGTGAGTACCGACAGTTCACTGGGGATAACACTGAAGCTTTCTTT.

J is TRBJ2-7 and V is TRBV4-2, with 12 bases matching TRBD2. The J segment lost 7 bases and the V segment lost 1 base, leaving 2 bases of the junction unmatched. This CDR3 contains 14 residues. CDR1 and CDR2 (germline): LGHNA, YNFKEQ. CDR3 DNA: TGTGCCAGCAGCCAAGGGCTAGCGGGAGGGGAGCAGTACTTC. It encodes CASSQGLAGGEQYF.

The chain couples TRBV5-8 to TRBJ2-7; tentative D call: TRBD2 (6 bases). The CDR3 loop spans 14 amino acids. With 5 bases removed from V and 0 bases from J, the gap between germline ends came to 12 bases. CDR1 and CDR2 from the germline V gene are SGHTS and YDEGEE. The CDR3 reads CASRRRAISYEQYF. CDR3 bases: TGTGCCAGCAGAAGGAGGGCGATCTCCTACGAGCAGTACTTC.

The chain links TRBV4-2 to TRBJ2-7; 12 bases match TRBD2. The ends lost 1 base at V and 4 bases at J; junction bases unmatched: 11. The CDR3 sequence is 18 residues long. Germline CDR1 and CDR2: LGHNA and YNFKEQ. CDR3 amino acids: CASSQVGLRTSGIYEQYF. The CDR3 DNA reads as TGTGCCAGCAGCCAAGTCGGACTAAGGACTAGCGGGATATACGAGCAGTACTTC.

The V call is TRBV19, the J call TRBJ2-7; TRBD1 might be the D (5 bases). Trimming cost V 4 bases and J 0 bases, with 10 bases left between them. In germline, CDR1 is LNHDA, CDR2 SQIVND (reference sequence). This CDR3 has 14 amino acids. The CDR3 region is CASSTGRGSYEQYF. For the CDR3, the DNA is TGTGCCAGTAGTACAGGGCGAGGCTCCTACGAGCAGTACTTC.

DNA for the CDR3: TGTGCCTGGAGTTCGACAGGGTTCAGGACAGATACGCAGTATTTT. Amino acid sequence: CAWSSTGFRTDTQYF. The rearrangement links TRBV30 to TRBJ2-3; 7 bases match TRBD1. Germline CDR1 reads GTSNPN; CDR2 reads SVGIG (reference sequence). The CDR3 consists of 15 residues. Trimming took 2 bases from V and 3 from J; bases not matched to a gene: 8.

The V call is TRBV5-1, the J call TRBJ2-7; 9 bases line up with TRBD2. The CDR3 contains 16 residues. Germline values: CDR1 SGHRS, CDR2 YFSETQ. J gave up 1 base and V 1 base, and 6 bases lay outside the gene matches. The CDR3 loop reads CASSLSVAGVSYEQYF. The CDR3 DNA follows: TGCGCCAGCAGCTTGAGTGTAGCGGGAGTTTCCTACGAGCAGTACTTC. Looking up the rest from reference TRBV5-1 and TRBJ2-7 gives the full variable domain: KAGVTQTPRYLIKTRGQQVTLSCSPISGHRSVSWYQQTPGQGLQFLFEYFSETQRNKGNFPGRFSGRQFSNSRSEMNVSTLELGDSALYLCASSLSVAGVSYEQYFGPGTRLTVT.

The J gene is TRBJ1-1, the V gene TRBV14; possibly TRBD1 for D (6 bases). The CDR3 length is 16 residues. Trimming shortened V by 1 base and J by 0 bases, and 12 bases separated the two germline ends. Germline CDR1 and CDR2: SGHDN and FVKESK. The CDR3 is CASSQGGWTVNTEAFF. CDR3 sequence (DNA): TGTGCCAGCAGCCAAGGAGGGTGGACAGTGAACACTGAAGCTTTCTTT.

V gene TRBV18 combines with J gene TRBJ1-6, with a tentative D call TRBD1 (5 bases). The CDR3 length is 16 residues. Germline V gene lookup returns CDR1 KGHSH and CDR2 LQKENI. Deletions cut 3 bases from V and 7 bases from J, with 16 bases between. The CDR3 sequence is CASSPSAGGGNSPLHF. The CDR3, as DNA: TGTGCCAGCTCACCTTCGGCCGGGGGAGGAAATTCACCCCTCCACTTT. The whole variable domain, filled in from reference TRBV18 and TRBJ1-6, reads NAGVMQNPRHLVRRRGQEARLRCSPMKGHSHVYWYRQLPEEGLKFMVYLQKENIIDESGMPKERFSAEFPKEGPSILRIQQVVRGDSAAYFCASSPSAGGGNSPLHFGNGTRLTVT.

J is TRBJ2-2 and V is TRBV9; TRBD1 aligns across 8 bases. CDR3 size: 16 residues. Trimming took 4 bases from V and 0 from J; bases not matched to a gene: 5. CDR1 and CDR2 from the germline V gene are SGDLS and YYNGEE. The CDR3 nucleotides are TGTGCCAGCAGCCAGGGACAGGCAGCGAACACCGGGGAGCTGTTTTTT. Residues: CASSQGQAANTGELFF.

V and J are TRBV7-2 and TRBJ2-2; D ambiguous. CDR1 and CDR2 from the germline V gene are SGHTA and FQGNSA. The CDR3 covers 15 residues. Trimming removed 1 base at V and 0 bases at J, with 6 bases between. CDR3 coding DNA: TGTGCCAGCAGCTTAGGGTACTCGAACACCGGGGAGCTGTTTTTT. This gives the protein CASSLGYSNTGELFF.

This clone was observed once. This chain links TRBV7-9 with TRBJ2-5; 9 bases map to TRBD1. Germline V lookup: CDR1 SEHNR, CDR2 FQNEAQ (reference sequence). The V segment lost 1 base and the J segment 4 bases; nucleotides outside the gene matches: 10. The CDR3 spans 17 residues. The CDR3 sequence: CASSLGGTGMERETQYF. The CDR3, as DNA: TGTGCCAGCAGCTTAGGTGGGACAGGGATGGAGCGAGAGACCCAGTACTTC.

The chain uses TRBV19 and TRBJ2-1; D ambiguous. CDR1 and CDR2 (germline): LNHDA, SQIVND (reference sequence). The CDR3 totals 20 residues. V lost 1 base and J lost 0, with 22 bases in between. CDR3 nucleotides: TGTGCCAGTAGTATAGCTGGCTTAACTGGGTTCCCTAGCTCCTACAATGAGCAGTTCTTC. Translating it yields CASSIAGLTGFPSSYNEQFF.

V is TRBV9 and J is TRBJ1-5; the D is unclear. CDR1 is SGDLS, CDR2 YYNGEE, per germline. Between the trimmed V and J ends, which lost 6 bases and 0 bases, there was a span of 13 bases. This CDR3 contains 15 residues. The CDR3 loop is CASTPTDYSNQPQHF. The CDR3 bases are TGTGCCAGCACCCCGACGGACTATAGCAATCAGCCCCAGCATTTT.

The genes are TRBV9 and TRBJ2-7, with D perhaps matching TRBD1 (5 bases). The CDR3 covers 15 residues. Germline CDR1 SGDLS, CDR2 YYNGEE. V gave up 3 bases and J gave up 0 bases, with 13 bases separating them. Here the CDR3 reads CASSEGFARSYEQYF. The CDR3 nucleotides read TGTGCCAGCAGCGAGGGGTTTGCGCGCTCCTACGAGCAGTACTTC.

J is TRBJ1-1 and V is TRBV28; a possible D gene is TRBD1 (6 bases). Germline V gene lookup returns CDR1 MDHEN and CDR2 SYDVKM. The CDR3 has 15 residues. Between the trimmed V and J ends, which lost 6 bases and 1 base, there was a span of 15 bases. CDR3 coding DNA: TGTGCCAGCAGGTGGGGCCGAGGGGGGAACACTGAAGCTTTCTTT. It encodes CASRWGRGGNTEAFF.

The V gene is TRBV7-2, the J gene TRBJ1-2; D unresolved. The CDR3 loop spans 15 amino acids. V was clipped by 1 base and J by 0 bases, with 9 bases between them. Germline V CDR1 and CDR2: SGHTA, FQGNSA. This chain's CDR3 is CASSLDWAANYGYTF. The CDR3 bases are TGTGCCAGCAGCTTAGACTGGGCCGCTAACTATGGCTACACCTTC.

This sequence joins TRBV12-3 or TRBV12-4 and TRBJ2-7; 8 bases fit TRBD1. CDR3 length equals 13 residues. J gave up 0 bases and V 8 bases, and 3 bases lay outside the gene matches. The CDR3 is CASGRGPSYEQYF. The CDR3 region has the DNA TGTGCCAGCGGCAGGGGGCCCTCCTACGAGCAGTACTTC.